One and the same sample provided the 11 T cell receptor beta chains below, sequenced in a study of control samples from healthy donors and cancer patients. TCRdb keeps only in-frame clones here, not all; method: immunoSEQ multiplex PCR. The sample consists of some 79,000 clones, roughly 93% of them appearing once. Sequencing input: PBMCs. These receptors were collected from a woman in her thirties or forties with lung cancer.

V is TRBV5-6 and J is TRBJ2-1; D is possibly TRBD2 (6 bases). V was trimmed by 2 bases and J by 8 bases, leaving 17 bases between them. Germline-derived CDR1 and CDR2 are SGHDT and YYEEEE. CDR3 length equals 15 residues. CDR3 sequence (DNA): TGTGCCAGCAGCTTCCGCAGACTAGTTAACCATGAGCAGTTCTTC. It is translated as CASSFRRLVNHEQFF.

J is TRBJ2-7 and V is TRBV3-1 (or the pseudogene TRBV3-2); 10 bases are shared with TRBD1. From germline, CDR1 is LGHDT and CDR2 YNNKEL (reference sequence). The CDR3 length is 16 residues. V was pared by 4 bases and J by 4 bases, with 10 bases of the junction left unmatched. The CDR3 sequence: CASSRMTGGLNYEQYF. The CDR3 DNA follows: TGTGCCAGCAGCCGAATGACAGGGGGCTTGAATTACGAGCAGTACTTC.

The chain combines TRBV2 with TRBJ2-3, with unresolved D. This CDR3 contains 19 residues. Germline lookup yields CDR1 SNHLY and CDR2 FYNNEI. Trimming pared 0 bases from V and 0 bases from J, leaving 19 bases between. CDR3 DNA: TGTGCCAGCAGTGAAGCGGGTTGGGCGGAAACCTTTAGCACAGATACGCAGTATTTT. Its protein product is CASSEAGWAETFSTDTQYF. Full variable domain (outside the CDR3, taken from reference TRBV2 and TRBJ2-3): EPEVTQTPSHQVTQMGQEVILRCVPISNHLYFYWYRQILGQKVEFLVSFYNNEISEKSEIFDDQFSVERPDGSNFTLKIRSTKLEDSAMYFCASSEAGWAETFSTDTQYFGPGTRLTVL.

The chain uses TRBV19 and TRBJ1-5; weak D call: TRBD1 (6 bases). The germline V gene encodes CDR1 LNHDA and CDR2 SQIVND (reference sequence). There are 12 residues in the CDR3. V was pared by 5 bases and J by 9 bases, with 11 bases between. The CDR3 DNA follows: TGTGCCAGTAGTGAAACAGGGATGCCCCAGCATTTT. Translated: CASSETGMPQHF.

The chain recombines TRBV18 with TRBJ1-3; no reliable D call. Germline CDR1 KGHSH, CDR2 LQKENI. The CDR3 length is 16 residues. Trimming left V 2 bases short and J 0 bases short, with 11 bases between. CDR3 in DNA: TGTGCCAGCTCACCATCGGAGGGAGTCTCTGGAAACACCATATATTTT. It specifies CASSPSEGVSGNTIYF.

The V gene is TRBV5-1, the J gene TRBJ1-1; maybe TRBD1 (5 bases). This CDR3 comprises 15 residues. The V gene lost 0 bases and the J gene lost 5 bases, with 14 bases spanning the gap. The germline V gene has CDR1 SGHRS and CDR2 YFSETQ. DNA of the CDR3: TGCGCCAGCAGCTTGGGTGTTTTGGGGGAGACTGAAGCTTTCTTT. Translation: CASSLGVLGETEAFF.

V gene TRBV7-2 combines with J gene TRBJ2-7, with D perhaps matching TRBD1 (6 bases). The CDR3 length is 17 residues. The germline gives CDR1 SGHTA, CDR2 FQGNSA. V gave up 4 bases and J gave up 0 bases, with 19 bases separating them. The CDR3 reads CASSYKTTGSSSYEQYF. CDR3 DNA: TGTGCCAGCAGCTACAAAACGACAGGTTCAAGCTCCTACGAGCAGTACTTC.

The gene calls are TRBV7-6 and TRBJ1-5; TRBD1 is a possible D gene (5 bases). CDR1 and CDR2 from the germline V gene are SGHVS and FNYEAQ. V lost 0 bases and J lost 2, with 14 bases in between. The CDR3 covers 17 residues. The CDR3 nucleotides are TGTGCCAGCAGCTTAGCGGGACGGGAAGAGCGCAATCAGCCCCAGCATTTT. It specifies CASSLAGREERNQPQHF.

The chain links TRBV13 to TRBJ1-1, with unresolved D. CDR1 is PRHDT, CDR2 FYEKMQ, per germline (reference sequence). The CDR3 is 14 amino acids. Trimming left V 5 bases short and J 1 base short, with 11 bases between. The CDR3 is CASSLRGGNTEAFF. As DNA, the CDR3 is TGTGCCAGCAGCCTCCGAGGTGGGAACACTGAAGCTTTCTTT.

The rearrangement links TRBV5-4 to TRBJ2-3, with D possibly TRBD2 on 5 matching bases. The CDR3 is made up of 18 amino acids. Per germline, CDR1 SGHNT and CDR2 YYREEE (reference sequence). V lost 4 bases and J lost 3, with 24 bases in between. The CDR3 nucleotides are TGTGCCAGCAGCCCCGGTACTAGAAAAAGTGTATTTACAGATACGCAGTATTTT. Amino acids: CASSPGTRKSVFTDTQYF.

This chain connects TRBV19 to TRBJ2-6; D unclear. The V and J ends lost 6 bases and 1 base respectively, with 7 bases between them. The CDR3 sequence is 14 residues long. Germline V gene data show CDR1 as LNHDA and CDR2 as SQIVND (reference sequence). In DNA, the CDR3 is TGTGCCAGTAGGGGCTTTTCTGGGGCCAACGTCCTGACTTTC. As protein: CASRGFSGANVLTF.